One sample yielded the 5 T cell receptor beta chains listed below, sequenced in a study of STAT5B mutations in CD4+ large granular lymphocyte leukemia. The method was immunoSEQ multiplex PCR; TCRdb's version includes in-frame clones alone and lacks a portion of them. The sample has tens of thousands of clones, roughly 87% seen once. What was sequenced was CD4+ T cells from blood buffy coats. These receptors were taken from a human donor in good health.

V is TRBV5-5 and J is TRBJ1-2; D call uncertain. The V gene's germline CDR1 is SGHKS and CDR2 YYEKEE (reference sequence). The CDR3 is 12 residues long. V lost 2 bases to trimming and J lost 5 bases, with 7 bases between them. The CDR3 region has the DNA TGTGCCAGCAGCTTCGGCCAGTATGGCTACACCTTC. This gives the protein CASSFGQYGYTF.

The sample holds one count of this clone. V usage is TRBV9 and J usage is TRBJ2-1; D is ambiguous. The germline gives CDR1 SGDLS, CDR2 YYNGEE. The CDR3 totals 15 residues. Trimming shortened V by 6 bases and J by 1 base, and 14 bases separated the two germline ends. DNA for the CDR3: TGTGCCAGCATTCCCCAACAGCCTTCCTACAATGAGCAGTTCTTC. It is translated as CASIPQQPSYNEQFF.

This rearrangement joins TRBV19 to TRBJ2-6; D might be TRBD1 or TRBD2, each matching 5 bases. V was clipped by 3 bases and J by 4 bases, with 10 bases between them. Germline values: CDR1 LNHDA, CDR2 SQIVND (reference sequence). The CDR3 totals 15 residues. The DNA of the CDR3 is TGTGCCAGTAGTATTTGGGGGTCCGGGGCCAACGTCCTGACTTTC. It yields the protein CASSIWGSGANVLTF. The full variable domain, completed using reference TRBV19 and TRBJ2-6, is DGGITQSPKYLFRKEGQNVTLSCEQNLNHDAMYWYRQDPGQGLRLIYYSQIVNDFQKGDIAEGYSVSREKKESFPLTVTSAQKNPTAFYLCASSIWGSGANVLTFGAGSRLTVL.

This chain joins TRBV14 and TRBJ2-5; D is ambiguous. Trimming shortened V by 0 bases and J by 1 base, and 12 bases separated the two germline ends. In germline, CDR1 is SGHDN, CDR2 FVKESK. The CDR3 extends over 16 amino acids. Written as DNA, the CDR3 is TGTGCCAGCAGCCAAGAAGGTACGCCGATCCAAGAGACCCAGTACTTC. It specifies CASSQEGTPIQETQYF.

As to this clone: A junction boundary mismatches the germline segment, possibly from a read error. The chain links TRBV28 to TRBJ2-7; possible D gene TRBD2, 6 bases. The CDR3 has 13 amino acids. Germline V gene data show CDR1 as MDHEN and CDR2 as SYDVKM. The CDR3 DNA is TGTGCCAGCAGTTTACTTGAACTCGGCGGGATAAATTTC. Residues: CASSLLELGGINF. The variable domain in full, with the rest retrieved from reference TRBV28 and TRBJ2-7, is DVKVTQSSRYLVKRTGEKVFLECVQDMDHENMFWYRQDPGLGLRLIYFSYDVKMKEKGDIPEGYSVSREKKERFSLILESASTNQTSMYLCASSLLELGGINFGPGTRLTVT.